Listed below are T cell receptor beta chains from one sample, sequenced in a study of T cell responses to AZD1222 COVID-19 vaccine. TCRdb keeps only in-frame clones here, not all; method: immunoSEQ multiplex PCR. The table lists about 120,000 clones, roughly 90% of them singletons. The specimen was peripheral blood, collected on day 0 of AZD1222 vaccination. The receptors shown here come from an adult in good health. Each CDR3 is given with its conserved first and last residue. Each record gives: J gene, D gene, V gene, clone size, CDR3 DNA, CDR3 protein. D genes are given only for firm matches. Some rows have no size entry. The others give once, few or many, or a class for an expanded clone.

J: TRBJ1-2; D: .; V: TRBV19; size: .; DNA: TGTGCCAGTAGAGTCCTGGCCTGGGACGGACAGAATGGCTACACCTTC; CDR3: CASRVLAWDGQNGYTF
J: TRBJ1-5; D: .; V: TRBV19; size: .; DNA: TGTGCCAGTAGTATAGGAGTTAATCAGCCCCAGCATTTT; CDR3: CASSIGVNQPQHF
J: TRBJ2-1; D: TRBD1; V: TRBV5-4; size: .; DNA: TGTGCCAGCAGCTTGGCCGGGACAGTCCACAATGAGCAGTTCTTC; CDR3: CASSLAGTVHNEQFF
J: TRBJ1-5; D: .; V: TRBV9; size: .; DNA: TGTGCCAGCAGCGGCGGATATAGCAATCAGCCCCAGCATTTT; CDR3: CASSGGYSNQPQHF
J: TRBJ1-2; D: TRBD1; V: TRBV27; size: few; DNA: TGTGCCAGCAGACCCAACCGGGACAGCTATGGCTACACCTTC; CDR3: CASRPNRDSYGYTF
J: TRBJ1-2; D: .; V: TRBV7-9; size: .; DNA: TGTGCCAGCAGCTCCGCGGGGGCTCAGGTTGATGGCTACACCTTC; CDR3: CASSSAGAQVDGYTF
J: TRBJ1-5; D: TRBD1; V: TRBV4-3; size: .; DNA: TGCGCCAGCAGCCAAGATCGACAGGGCAGTCAGCCCCAGCATTTT; CDR3: CASSQDRQGSQPQHF
J: TRBJ2-7; D: .; V: TRBV7-2; size: once; DNA: TGTGCCAGCAGCTCCGCATACGAGCAGTACTTC; CDR3: CASSSAYEQYF
J: TRBJ1-1; D: .; V: TRBV19; size: .; DNA: TGTGCCAGTAGTGCGTACGGGACCCTGAGCACTGAAGCTTTCTTT; CDR3: CASSAYGTLSTEAFF
J: TRBJ1-1; D: TRBD1; V: TRBV11-2; size: .; DNA: TGTGCCAGCAGACGACAGGGACTAAACACTGAAGCTTTCTTT; CDR3: CASRRQGLNTEAFF
J: TRBJ1-5; D: .; V: TRBV12-3/TRBV12-4; size: .; DNA: TGTGCCAGCAGTTTATGGCAGCCCCAGCATTTT; CDR3: CASSLWQPQHF
J: TRBJ1-2; D: TRBD1; V: TRBV7-8; size: few; DNA: TGTGCCAGCAGCCCAGGGGGGCAGGGACTCTACACCTTC; CDR3: CASSPGGQGLYTF
J: TRBJ1-1; D: .; V: TRBV18; size: once; DNA: TGTGCCAGCTCAAGGGACGGGAACACTGAAGCTTTCTTT; CDR3: CASSRDGNTEAFF
J: TRBJ1-2; D: .; V: TRBV28; size: .; DNA: TGTGCCAGCAGTCTACAGGCGCTACAGGATGGCTACACCTTC; CDR3: CASSLQALQDGYTF
J: TRBJ1-6; D: .; V: TRBV5-6; size: .; DNA: TGTGCCAGCAGCTTACTTAATAGCCCCCTCCACTTT; CDR3: CASSLLNSPLHF
J: TRBJ1-1; D: .; V: TRBV4-1; size: .; DNA: TGCGCCAGCAGTCAACTACAGGGAGGCTACACTGAAGCTTTCTTT; CDR3: CASSQLQGGYTEAFF
J: TRBJ1-1; D: .; V: TRBV9; size: .; DNA: TGTGCCAGCAGCGTAGCGTGGGGACAGAACACTGAAGCTTTCTTT; CDR3: CASSVAWGQNTEAFF
J: TRBJ1-2; D: .; V: TRBV6-4; size: .; DNA: TGTGCCAGCCGCGGAGGGTTTGACTATGGCTACACCTTC; CDR3: CASRGGFDYGYTF
J: TRBJ2-7; D: .; V: TRBV7-9; size: .; DNA: TGTGCCAGCAGCATATTGGGGTTCAACGAGCAGTACTTC; CDR3: CASSILGFNEQYF
J: TRBJ1-1; D: .; V: TRBV7-9; size: .; DNA: TGTGCCAGCAGCGGTTCGGGCATGAACACTGAAGCTTTCTTT; CDR3: CASSGSGMNTEAFF
J: TRBJ1-2; D: .; V: TRBV2; size: .; DNA: TGTGCCAGCTGTCTTGGATTGGATCCTGGCTACACCTTC; CDR3: CASCLGLDPGYTF
J: TRBJ2-2; D: .; V: TRBV25-1; size: .; DNA: TGTGCCAGCAGTGAATTTTCCGGGGGCGGAACCGGGGAGCTGTTTTTT; CDR3: CASSEFSGGGTGELFF
J: TRBJ1-2; D: .; V: TRBV7-9; size: once; DNA: TGTGCCAGCAGCGCCCTGGCAGGGAGGGCGTCCTTC; CDR3: CASSALAGRASF
J: TRBJ1-3; D: .; V: TRBV5-1; size: .; DNA: TGCGCCAGCAGCTTGACAGGAGCTGGAAACACCATATATTTT; CDR3: CASSLTGAGNTIYF
J: TRBJ1-3; D: .; V: TRBV6-5; size: .; DNA: TGTGCCAGCAGGCCAATTTCTGGAAACACCATATATTTT; CDR3: CASRPISGNTIYF
J: TRBJ2-3; D: .; V: TRBV7-2; size: .; DNA: TGTGCCAGCAGCTTAGGGACTCCCCGCACAGATACGCAGTATTTT; CDR3: CASSLGTPRTDTQYF
J: TRBJ1-4; D: .; V: TRBV25-1; size: few; DNA: TGTGCCAGCAGGGACGGTGGTTTAGAAAAACTGTTTTTT; CDR3: CASRDGGLEKLFF
J: TRBJ2-3; D: .; V: TRBV29-1; size: .; DNA: TGCAGCGAAATGCTAGTAGCGGCGAGCACAGATACGCAGTATTTT; CDR3: CSEMLVAASTDTQYF
J: TRBJ1-2; D: .; V: TRBV25-1; size: .; DNA: TGTGCCAGCAGTGAACCTAACTATGGCTACACCTTC; CDR3: CASSEPNYGYTF
J: TRBJ1-4; D: TRBD1; V: TRBV5-1; size: .; DNA: TGCGCCAGCCAAGGGGGCGGTCCAGTCAATGAAAAACTGTTTTTT; CDR3: CASQGGGPVNEKLFF
J: TRBJ2-5; D: .; V: TRBV6-5; size: few; DNA: TGTGCCAGCAGCTCCTCGGTGGGGTGGGAGACCCAGTACTTC; CDR3: CASSSSVGWETQYF
J: TRBJ1-5; D: .; V: TRBV7-9; size: .; DNA: TGTGCCAGCAGCCTAGGACAGTTTGAAGATCAGCCCCAGCATTTT; CDR3: CASSLGQFEDQPQHF
J: TRBJ1-2; D: TRBD1; V: TRBV27; size: .; DNA: TGTGCCAGCAGTTTTCGGGACAGGGACTATGGCTACACCTTC; CDR3: CASSFRDRDYGYTF
J: TRBJ2-7; D: .; V: TRBV11-2; size: .; DNA: TGTGCCAGCAGCTCCGTAGGAGGAAACTACGAGCAGTACTTC; CDR3: CASSSVGGNYEQYF
J: TRBJ2-1; D: .; V: TRBV10-3; size: .; DNA: TGTGCCATCAGTGAGGAACTCTCTAATGAGCAGTTCTTC; CDR3: CAISEELSNEQFF
J: TRBJ1-6; D: TRBD1; V: TRBV19; size: .; DNA: TGTGCCAGTAGTTCGAGACAGGGGGGCAACTCCTATAATTCACCCCTCCACTTT; CDR3: CASSSRQGGNSYNSPLHF
J: TRBJ2-2; D: TRBD1; V: TRBV7-2; size: .; DNA: TGTGCCAGCAGCTTAGACTCAGGGGGCATCAGGACCGGGGAGCTGTTTTTT; CDR3: CASSLDSGGIRTGELFF
J: TRBJ2-5; D: .; V: TRBV12-2; size: .; DNA: TGTGCAAGTCGCTTAGCTTTACAGGACCAAGAGACCCAGTACTTC; CDR3: CASRLALQDQETQYF
J: TRBJ2-1; D: .; V: TRBV4-2; size: few; DNA: TGTGCCAGCAGCCCCCGACAGGTCACCTACAATGAGCAGTTCTTC; CDR3: CASSPRQVTYNEQFF
J: TRBJ1-3; D: TRBD1; V: TRBV3-1/TRBV3-2; size: once; DNA: TGTGCCAGCAGCCACCAAGACAGGGCCGGAAACACCATATATTTT; CDR3: CASSHQDRAGNTIYF
J: TRBJ1-4; D: .; V: TRBV5-1; size: .; DNA: TGCGCCAGCAGCTGGTACACAGGGTTGGCAACTAATGAAAAACTGTTTTTT; CDR3: CASSWYTGLATNEKLFF
J: TRBJ1-2; D: TRBD1; V: TRBV10-2; size: .; DNA: TGCGCCAGCAATAAACAGGGGGCGGACTATGGCTACACCTTC; CDR3: CASNKQGADYGYTF
J: TRBJ1-1; D: .; V: TRBV7-9; size: .; DNA: TGTGCCAGCAGCCCCTTGAACGAGGGGAACACTGAAGCTTTCTTT; CDR3: CASSPLNEGNTEAFF
J: TRBJ1-4; D: .; V: TRBV3-1/TRBV3-2; size: .; DNA: TGTGCCAGCAGCCAAGAAGCGGGGAGGAAACTGTTTTTT; CDR3: CASSQEAGRKLFF
J: TRBJ2-1; D: TRBD2; V: TRBV6-6; size: .; DNA: TGTGCCAGCAGTACAGGGGCGGGGGGGCACGATGAGCAGTTCTTC; CDR3: CASSTGAGGHDEQFF
J: TRBJ2-3; D: TRBD2; V: TRBV4-2; size: .; DNA: TGTGCCAGCAGCCAGGCCGAGGGACTAGCGGGGGGGATCACAGATACGCAGTATTTT; CDR3: CASSQAEGLAGGITDTQYF
J: TRBJ1-6; D: .; V: TRBV11-1; size: .; DNA: TGTGCCAGCAGCAGTGGGGAGGGGACTAATTCACCCCTCCACTTT; CDR3: CASSSGEGTNSPLHF
J: TRBJ1-5; D: .; V: TRBV19; size: .; DNA: TGTGCCAGTAGTACGCACAACAATCAGCCCCAGCATTTT; CDR3: CASSTHNNQPQHF
J: TRBJ1-6; D: .; V: TRBV18; size: .; DNA: TGTGCCAGCTCACCTTTCCCAGGGAGCTCCTATAATTCACCCCTCCACTTT; CDR3: CASSPFPGSSYNSPLHF